These 8 T cell receptor beta chains were sequenced from one sample in a study of OX40 agonist ivuxolimab in advanced cancers. Produced via immunoSEQ multiplex PCR; TCRdb's table is partial and in-frame only. The data contain fewer than 100,000 clones, 65% to 90% of them seen just once; the ten biggest clones take up less than 2%. The specimen was CD4+ or CD8+ T cells sorted from blood, collected in a trial of the OX40 agonist ivuxolimab. The receptors derive from an adult with an advanced solid tumor such as melanoma, head and neck, liver or kidney cancer.

This chain uses TRBV28 with TRBJ1-5; D may be TRBD1 (6 bases). Germline loops: CDR1 MDHEN, CDR2 SYDVKM. The CDR3 extends over 13 amino acids. V was cut by 6 bases and J by 4 bases, with 10 bases left in between. This CDR3 is CASRQGKNQPQHF. The CDR3 bases are TGTGCCAGCAGACAGGGCAAAAATCAGCCCCAGCATTTT. Full variable domain (outside the CDR3, taken from reference TRBV28 and TRBJ1-5): DVKVTQSSRYLVKRTGEKVFLECVQDMDHENMFWYRQDPGLGLRLIYFSYDVKMKEKGDIPEGYSVSREKKERFSLILESASTNQTSMYLCASRQGKNQPQHFGDGTRLSIL.

V is TRBV30 and J is TRBJ1-1; D uncertain. V shed 0 bases and J shed 1 base, with 12 bases lying between them. The germline CDR1 and CDR2 sequences are GTSNPN and SVGIG (reference sequence). The CDR3 extends over 15 amino acids. The CDR3 region is CAWSVRGVRNTEAFF. CDR3 nucleotide sequence: TGTGCCTGGAGTGTACGCGGAGTTAGGAACACTGAAGCTTTCTTT.

The chain employs TRBV7-2 and TRBJ1-5; no clear D. The CDR3 covers 18 residues. Germline assignment: CDR1 SGHTA and CDR2 FQGNSA. V was trimmed by 5 bases and J by 2 bases, leaving 22 bases between them. The CDR3 DNA reads TGTGCCAGCAGCGCCGGGGTCGGAGCTTTAAGTGGCAATCAGCCCCAGCATTTT. Its protein is CASSAGVGALSGNQPQHF.

This chain uses TRBV7-9 with TRBJ2-7; a possible D gene is TRBD2 (7 bases). The ends were cut back, 1 base at V and 6 bases at J, with 22 bases in the middle. Germline V lookup: CDR1 SEHNR, CDR2 FQNEAQ (reference sequence). The CDR3 covers 17 residues. CDR3 residues: CASSLGSFGGRGAEQYF. The CDR3 DNA is TGTGCCAGCAGCTTAGGCTCGTTCGGGGGGCGAGGAGCCGAGCAGTACTTC.

This clone was seen more than once but under ten times. The chain couples TRBV28 to TRBJ1-1; D unresolved. This CDR3 spans 14 amino acids. CDR1 MDHEN and CDR2 SYDVKM come from the germline V gene. The V end was cut by 6 bases, the J end by 1 base, with 12 bases between. The CDR3 loop reads CASRRLYGNTEAFF. The CDR3 DNA reads as TGTGCCAGCAGGCGCCTCTACGGGAACACTGAAGCTTTCTTT.

This clone was observed a few times. The chain joins TRBV15 to TRBJ2-5; D is uncertain. In germline, CDR1 is LNHNV, CDR2 YYDKDF (reference sequence). The ends were cut back, 8 bases at V and 2 bases at J, with 9 bases in the middle. This CDR3 has 12 residues. The CDR3 reads CATGPNQETQYF. As DNA, the CDR3 is TGTGCCACCGGACCGAATCAAGAGACCCAGTACTTC. The variable domain in full, with the rest retrieved from reference TRBV15 and TRBJ2-5, is DAMVIQNPRYQVTQFGKPVTLSCSQTLNHNVMYWYQQKSSQAPKLLFHYYDKDFNNEADTPDNFQSRRPNTSFCFLDIRSPGLGDTAMYLCATGPNQETQYFGPGTRLLVL.

The chain joins TRBV27 to TRBJ1-5; TRBD1 agrees at 10 bases. This CDR3 is built from 16 residues. Germline CDR1 reads MNHEY; CDR2 reads SMNVEV (reference sequence). With 8 bases clipped from V and 5 bases from J, the junction kept 12 bases outside the gene matches. CDR3 in amino acids: CASQGGQGTGDQPQHF. The CDR3 DNA reads TGTGCCAGCCAAGGAGGGCAAGGGACAGGGGATCAGCCCCAGCATTTT.

There are a few counts of this clone. This rearrangement joins TRBV7-8 to TRBJ2-1; D might be TRBD1 or TRBD2, each matching 5 bases. V dropped 0 bases and J dropped 16 bases, with 13 bases sitting between them. CDR3 length: 12 residues. In germline, CDR1 is SGHVS, CDR2 FQNEAQ. The CDR3 DNA is TGTGCCAGCAGCTTAGCTGGGACCCCCCGATTCTTC. It specifies CASSLAGTPRFF.